Listed below are T cell receptor beta chains from one sample, sequenced in a study of cytomegalovirus exposure and HLA in healthy donors. The data were produced by immunoSEQ multiplex PCR, yet TCRdb's version contains in-frame clones alone and is incomplete. The data show 63,000 or so clones, under 85% seen once. The sequencing input was PBMCs. The receptors here all came from a man aged 50 to 59 in good health and CMV-seronegative. Both conserved end residues are part of each CDR3. The order of the fields is clone size, J gene, V gene, D gene, CDR3 DNA, CDR3 protein. The D gene is left open where the match is weak. Some rows mark clone size as missing; the rest say once, few, many or name a class of expanded clone.

-	TRBJ1-1	TRBV19	TRBD1	TGTGCCAGTAGTATAGCGGGGACAGGGGAGCGCACTGAAGCTTTCTTT	CASSIAGTGERTEAFF
-	TRBJ2-2	TRBV9	-	TGTGCCAGCATCGACAGCAACACCGGGGAGCTGTTTTTT	CASIDSNTGELFF
-	TRBJ2-1	TRBV6-5	-	TGTGCCAGCAGTTCCCCCTTTACAGACGATGAGCAGTTCTTC	CASSSPFTDDEQFF
-	TRBJ1-5	TRBV27	TRBD1	TGTGCCAGCAGTTTAATTGCAGGGGGAGGCCAGCCCCAGCATTTT	CASSLIAGGGQPQHF
-	TRBJ1-5	TRBV30	TRBD1	TGTGCCTGGGATACCACAGGGGGTCAGCCCCAGCATTTT	CAWDTTGGQPQHF
-	TRBJ1-1	TRBV11-2	-	TGTGCCAGCAGTCGAAAGACAGCCACCCTTGAAGCTTTCTTT	CASSRKTATLEAFF
-	TRBJ2-3	TRBV29-1	TRBD2	TGCAGCGTGCGGACTAGCGGGACTAGCACAGATACGCAGTATTTT	CSVRTSGTSTDTQYF
-	TRBJ2-7	TRBV9	TRBD1	TGTGCCAGCAGCGAGGGGACAGGACCCTACGAGCAGTACTTC	CASSEGTGPYEQYF
-	TRBJ2-5	TRBV7-8	-	TGTGCCAGCAGCTTAGAGGGGCTACGGACCCAGTACTTC	CASSLEGLRTQYF
-	TRBJ1-1	TRBV5-8	-	TGTGCCAGCAGCTTCGGGCAAGGACACAGAGAAGCTTTCTTT	CASSFGQGHREAFF
-	TRBJ2-7	TRBV5-1	-	TGCGCCAGCAGCGACCTAGACGAGCAGTACTTC	CASSDLDEQYF
-	TRBJ2-7	TRBV7-2	TRBD1	TGTGCCAGCAGTCCAGGGGGAGTCTACGAGCAGTACTTC	CASSPGGVYEQYF
-	TRBJ2-6	TRBV18	-	TGTGCCAGCTCACCAGGAGGGGTTAACGTCCTGACTTTC	CASSPGGVNVLTF
-	TRBJ2-7	TRBV10-2	TRBD2	TGCGCCAGCAGTGAAGTCGGACTAGCGGGGGGCCGATCCTACGAGCAGTACTTC	CASSEVGLAGGRSYEQYF
-	TRBJ2-3	TRBV9	TRBD2	TGTGCCAGCAGCGTAGCTCTGGGACTAGGGGTAGGGGCGCAGTATTTT	CASSVALGLGVGAQYF
-	TRBJ1-1	TRBV7-2	TRBD1	TGTGCCAGCAGCTGGCCGGGCAGGGGGAAAACTGAAGCTTTCTTT	CASSWPGRGKTEAFF
few	TRBJ1-2	TRBV30	-	TGTGCCTGGAGTGTTGGGGGGTGGGCTGGCTACACCTTC	CAWSVGGWAGYTF
-	TRBJ2-7	TRBV6-5	-	TGTGCCAGCGCCAACCTAGGATCCTACGAGCAGTACTTC	CASANLGSYEQYF
-	TRBJ1-6	TRBV19	TRBD1	TGTGCCAGTAGCGCGGACAGGTATAATTCACCCCTCCACTTT	CASSADRYNSPLHF
-	TRBJ2-7	TRBV20-1	-	TGCAGGTACTACGAGCAGTACTTC	CRYYEQYF
-	TRBJ1-4	TRBV7-9	-	TGTGCCAGCAGCCTACAGGGTAATGAAAAACTGTTTTTT	CASSLQGNEKLFF
few	TRBJ1-2	TRBV29-1	-	TGCAGCGTTTTGGACAGCTATGGCTACACCTTC	CSVLDSYGYTF
-	TRBJ1-6	TRBV6-5	-	TGTGCCAGCAGTTACTCGACAGCGAATTCACCCCTCCACTTT	CASSYSTANSPLHF
-	TRBJ1-1	TRBV5-4	TRBD1	TGTGCCAGCAGCGCGAAGACAGGGGTGAACACTGAAGCTTTCTTT	CASSAKTGVNTEAFF
-	TRBJ2-7	TRBV5-6	TRBD1	TGTGCCAGCAGCCGACAGGGTTACGAGCAGTACTTC	CASSRQGYEQYF
-	TRBJ1-2	TRBV12-5	-	TGTGCTAGTGGTTTGGTACCTAAGCCAGGGCCCAGGGGCTACACCTTC	CASGLVPKPGPRGYTF
-	TRBJ2-4	TRBV5-4	TRBD1	TGTGCCAGCAGCATGGACAGGGTCAAAAACATTCAGTACTTC	CASSMDRVKNIQYF
once	TRBJ1-3	TRBV2	TRBD1	TGTGCCACCACAGGGGCTGGAAACACCATATATTTT	CATTGAGNTIYF
-	TRBJ1-4	TRBV30	-	TGTGCCTGGCGCCCAAGCTTTAATGAAAAACTGTTTTTT	CAWRPSFNEKLFF
few	TRBJ2-7	TRBV7-7	TRBD1	TGTGCTAGCAGCTCCGCCTCAGGGGGTGGGGCAGCGGTAGCCTACGAGCAGTACTTC	CASSSASGGGAAVAYEQYF
-	TRBJ1-3	TRBV5-1	-	TGCGCCAGCAGCTTGGAGGACAGTTCTGGAAACACCATATATTTT	CASSLEDSSGNTIYF
-	TRBJ1-1	TRBV19	TRBD1	TGTGCCAGTAGTGCCGCCAGGGGGCGAGGCACTGAAGCTTTCTTT	CASSAARGRGTEAFF
-	TRBJ1-6	TRBV6-5	-	TGTGCCAGCAGTTACTCAGCCGGGAGTACGAATTCACCCCTCCACTTT	CASSYSAGSTNSPLHF
-	TRBJ2-1	TRBV7-3	TRBD2	TGTGCCAGCAGCTTAAGGGTCCGGGGGGGGGTGCCTTCCTACAATGAGCAGTTCTTC	CASSLRVRGGVPSYNEQFF
-	TRBJ2-7	TRBV4-1	-	TGCGCCAGCAGCCAAGAAGGGGGGGCCTACGAGCAGTACTTC	CASSQEGGAYEQYF
once	TRBJ2-3	TRBV18	TRBD2	TGTGCCAGCTCACCGAGACTAGCGGGGGGCCCACCAGATACGCAGTATTTT	CASSPRLAGGPPDTQYF
few	TRBJ2-7	TRBV7-9	TRBD1	TGTGCCAGCAGCTTAGCCTCACAGGGGGACGAGCAGTACTTC	CASSLASQGDEQYF
-	TRBJ1-1	TRBV6-5	TRBD1	TGTGCCAGCAGCCACAGGGGGAACACTGAAGCTTTCTTT	CASSHRGNTEAFF
-	TRBJ1-4	TRBV10-3	TRBD1	TGTGCCATCAGCCAAGGGGGCGGTGGCGAAAAACTGTTTTTT	CAISQGGGGEKLFF
-	TRBJ2-7	TRBV7-9	TRBD1	TGTGCCAGCAGCCACCGTTTTGACAGGGCAGACGAGCAGTACTTC	CASSHRFDRADEQYF
once	TRBJ1-4	TRBV5-1	TRBD1	TGCGCCAGCAGCTTGGAGGGCAGGGGGCGTTCGACTAATGAAAAACTGTTTTTT	CASSLEGRGRSTNEKLFF
-	TRBJ2-3	TRBV28	TRBD2	TGTGCCAGCAGCATACTCTGGGGAGGGGCCCTTCCAGATACGCAGTATTTT	CASSILWGGALPDTQYF
-	TRBJ2-4	TRBV6-5	TRBD2	TGTGCCAGCAGTTACGGCGGGGGACGGGTAGGAAACATTCAGTACTTC	CASSYGGGRVGNIQYF
-	TRBJ1-1	TRBV21-1	-	TGTGCCAGCACCATACTCCTGACTGAAGCTTTCTTT	CASTILLTEAFF
-	TRBJ1-2	TRBV9	-	TGTGCCAGCAGCGTATTTAGTGCGGGGAACTATGGCTACACCTTC	CASSVFSAGNYGYTF
-	TRBJ2-7	TRBV14	-	TGTGCCAGCAGCGACTTAGTAGGCTCCTACGAGCAGTACTTC	CASSDLVGSYEQYF
few	TRBJ1-2	TRBV19	-	TGTGCCAGTAGTATGTGGCAGGGACTAGCTAACTATGGCTACACCTTC	CASSMWQGLANYGYTF
-	TRBJ1-2	TRBV30	-	TGTGCCTGGAGTGTACCATGGGCCGCCCCTAACTATGGCTACACCTTC	CAWSVPWAAPNYGYTF
few	TRBJ1-4	TRBV6-1	-	TGTGCCAGAACGACGGGGGAGACTAATGAAAAACTGTTTTTT	CARTTGETNEKLFF
-	TRBJ2-1	TRBV5-1	-	TGCGCCAGCAGGCTTATGGGCGGGTGGGGGCAGTTCTTC	CASRLMGGWGQFF
-	TRBJ2-3	TRBV27	-	TGTGCCAGCAGTTCCTGGACAGAGAGAGATACGCAGTATTTT	CASSSWTERDTQYF
-	TRBJ2-5	TRBV19	TRBD1	TGTGCCAGTAGCCCCGTTGGACAGGGACGGGTAGAGACCCAGTACTTC	CASSPVGQGRVETQYF
-	TRBJ2-7	TRBV11-2	TRBD2	TGTGCCAGCAGCTTAGTAGGATGGGGGCGGGGGGCCGACTACGAGCAGTACTTC	CASSLVGWGRGADYEQYF